These T cell receptor beta chains were read from a single sample in a study of Tregs in tolerant kidney transplant recipients. The assay was immunoSEQ multiplex PCR, and TCRdb's table has in-frame clones only and misses some. The sample lists tens of thousands of clones, roughly 93% occurring once. The sequencing used CD4+ T cells from blood, collected before the transplant. These receptors were collected from a human donor who received a combined kidney and bone marrow transplant. CDR3s include the opening cysteine and the closing phenylalanine or tryptophan. Size is omitted from some rows. Given values are once, few, many or a class for expanded clones.

abundance,j_gene,v_gene,CDR3aa
NA,TRBJ2-1,TRBV6-1,CASNVLAGIYNEQFF
NA,TRBJ2-3,TRBV4-3,CASSQVYRDTQYF
NA,TRBJ1-2,TRBV4-1,CASSPDWGPVSGYTF
NA,TRBJ2-3,TRBV5-1,CASSLVTGGPADTQYF
NA,TRBJ1-1,TRBV30,CAWDPGQGGNTEAFF
NA,TRBJ1-4,TRBV5-1,CASRGQINEKLFF
NA,TRBJ1-1,TRBV28,CASSFLTEAFF
NA,NA,TRBV6-1,CASSVTSGGDYEQYF
NA,TRBJ2-1,TRBV5-4,CASSLKQKYNEQFF
NA,TRBJ1-2,TRBV15,CATSYGKGANYGYTF
NA,TRBJ1-5,TRBV28,CASSPPGRGNQPQHF
NA,TRBJ2-3,TRBV9,CASTRLAGGITDTQYF
NA,TRBJ1-1,TRBV9,CASSVGGNLMNTEAFF
NA,TRBJ2-3,TRBV29-1,CSVELAGMPDTQYF
once,TRBJ2-7,TRBV18,CASSPRGLTEYEQYF
NA,TRBJ2-4,TRBV5-8,CASSYRDRLNIQYF
NA,TRBJ1-2,TRBV5-1,CASSLEADYGYTF
once,TRBJ2-7,TRBV7-2,CASSPSRSVHEQYF
NA,TRBJ1-2,TRBV30,CAWSGDRGGWTF
NA,TRBJ1-1,TRBV7-2,CASRWGGTEAFF
NA,TRBJ1-2,TRBV5-1,CASSPQGQANYGYTF
NA,TRBJ2-7,TRBV12-2,CASRLPRSSGASSYEQYF
NA,TRBJ2-1,TRBV29-1,CSIGQGDNEQFF
NA,TRBJ2-5,TRBV30,CAWSRRGKETQYF
NA,TRBJ2-5,TRBV5-1,CASSFQMEETQYF
NA,TRBJ2-3,TRBV7-9,CASSYGQGGYTQYF
NA,TRBJ1-2,TRBV2,CASLGGDYGYTF
NA,TRBJ1-1,TRBV9,CASSPRGTVGTEAFF
NA,TRBJ1-1,TRBV30,CAWSVDRDTEAFF
NA,TRBJ1-2,TRBV4-1,CASSQDQQGKGSYYTF
NA,TRBJ2-3,TRBV9,CASSPGQSTDTQYF
NA,TRBJ2-3,TRBV6-1,CASSELGGGAPDTQYF
NA,TRBJ1-1,TRBV5-1,CASSLVRGTDTEAFF
NA,TRBJ2-7,TRBV7-6,CASSFALGDTSEQYF
NA,TRBJ1-2,TRBV9,CASSVGQVGGYTF
NA,TRBJ2-2,TRBV18,CASSRKPGQRQSGELFF
NA,TRBJ1-5,TRBV18,CASSPRTGKGQPQHF
NA,TRBJ2-1,TRBV4-1,CASRPPGLATDEQFF
few,TRBJ2-5,TRBV7-2,CASSLASGQETQYF
NA,TRBJ1-2,TRBV29-1,CSVQNGTGDYGYTF
NA,TRBJ1-2,TRBV4-3,CASSQERAGDGYTF
NA,TRBJ2-1,TRBV4-2,CASSHPSAGGDNEQFF
NA,TRBJ2-7,TRBV2,CASSGQNYEQYF
NA,TRBJ2-2,TRBV12-5,CASGLVLPTGELFF
once,TRBJ1-4,TRBV5-1,CASRRQGAITNEKLFF
NA,TRBJ2-2,TRBV30,CAWSQRSLAGSGELFF
NA,TRBJ2-3,TRBV15,CATSRSRTGVTDTQYF
NA,TRBJ2-7,TRBV12-5,CASGLPNRGSRQYF
NA,TRBJ1-1,TRBV9,CASSPPGGPQTRAEAFF
NA,TRBJ2-7,TRBV19,CASTPGGTPEQYF
NA,TRBJ2-5,TRBV18,CASSPTKSQGTTQYF